The TCR beta chain described here comes from a study of vaccination and CD4 T cells after COVID-19. Overall study context: Once diagnosed, patients had post-COVID samples drawn a median roughly 110 days later (range 35 to 161). Post-vaccination specimens were collected at a median of around 72 days following dose two (range 14 to 241). General study results and limits: The study found that a median about 88% of reactive clones in convalescent patients appeared only post-vaccination. Spike mono-reactivity was the property of 304 of 307 vaccine-specific clones in convalescent patients.

This clonotype was seen more than once but under ten times. Antigen specificity is unknown. This CDR3 has 15 amino acids. Per the germline V gene, CDR1 is SNHLY and CDR2 is FYNNEI. V lost 4 bases and J 5 bases, leaving 18 bases between the germline ends. TCRdb independently ran MiXCR on the PCR reads; one entry per CDR3 protein. The data hold around 19,000 distinct CDR3 sequences, with less than 80% observed a single time. The TCR was taken from a human donor who had recovered from COVID-19. The gene calls are TRBV2 and TRBJ2-7, with D maybe TRBD2 (6 bases). The sample here was CD4+ T cells from blood, taken before SARS-CoV-2 vaccination. CDR3 amino acids: CASSGGGGLAHEQYF. CDR3 bases: TGTGCCAGCAGTGGGGGAGGAGGGCTAGCCCACGAGCAGTACTTC.